Listed below are T cell receptor beta chains from one sample, sequenced in a study of cytomegalovirus exposure and HLA in healthy donors. The repertoire was sequenced with immunoSEQ multiplex PCR; TCRdb's copy has only in-frame clones and lacks some. The data hold over 150,000 clones, with about 80% observed a single time. Sequencing was carried out using PBMCs. Receptors were obtained from a man aged 25-45 years in good health and CMV-seronegative. Each CDR3 is given with its conserved first and last residue. D genes are given only for firm matches. Not every row has a clone size; where given, it reads once, few, many or a size class.

CASSDISSGNTIYF	TGTGCCAGCAGTGATATCAGCTCTGGAAACACCATATATTTT	TRBJ1-3	-	TRBV6-1	-
CASKKTGLNEKLFF	TGTGCCAGTAAAAAGACAGGGTTAAATGAAAAACTGTTTTTT	TRBJ1-4	-	TRBV19	TRBD1
CASSVEVWSNEQFF	TGTGCCAGCAGCGTCGAAGTTTGGAGCAATGAGCAGTTCTTC	TRBJ2-1	once	TRBV11-3	-
CASSLSGASNSPLHF	TGCGCCAGCAGCTTGTCAGGGGCTAGTAATTCACCCCTCCACTTT	TRBJ1-6	-	TRBV5-1	-
CASRQWDQPQHF	TGTGCCAGCCGACAGTGGGATCAGCCCCAGCATTTT	TRBJ1-5	-	TRBV28	-
CASSSTGGGTEAFF	TGTGCCAGCAGCTCGACAGGGGGAGGCACTGAAGCTTTCTTT	TRBJ1-1	-	TRBV7-3	TRBD1
CASSSMGQLNEQFF	TGTGCCAGCAGCTCCATGGGACAGCTCAATGAGCAGTTCTTC	TRBJ2-1	once	TRBV5-6	TRBD1
CAISRDSPDSGNTIYF	TGTGCCATCAGCCGGGACAGTCCTGACTCTGGAAACACCATATATTTT	TRBJ1-3	-	TRBV10-3	TRBD1
CASSSSGCGYTF	TGTGCCAGCAGTTCTTCAGGGTGCGGCTACACCTTC	TRBJ1-2	-	TRBV6-5	-
CASSLFRGGNTRAFF	TGTGCCAGCAGCTTATTCAGGGGTGGGAACACTAGAGCTTTCTTT	TRBJ1-1	-	TRBV5-4	-
CASSFTGQGVSGELFF	TGCGCCAGCAGCTTTACGGGACAGGGAGTGTCCGGGGAGCTGTTTTTT	TRBJ2-2	-	TRBV5-1	TRBD1
CASSLTGYYEQYF	TGTGCCAGCAGCTTAACGGGATACTACGAGCAGTACTTC	TRBJ2-7	-	TRBV11-2	-
CAISEDSPPTDTQYF	TGTGCCATCAGTGAGGACAGTCCGCCCACAGATACGCAGTATTTT	TRBJ2-3	-	TRBV10-3	-
CASSSSGGVLAPEQFF	TGTGCCAGCAGCTCATCGGGAGGCGTACTAGCGCCTGAGCAGTTCTTC	TRBJ2-1	-	TRBV7-3	TRBD2
CASSLGTGVSGANVLTF	TGCGCCAGCAGCTTGGGGACAGGGGTTTCTGGGGCCAACGTCCTGACTTTC	TRBJ2-6	-	TRBV5-1	TRBD1
CASSQGTGGSEQFF	TGTGCCAGCAGCCAAGGGACCGGAGGGAGTGAGCAGTTCTTC	TRBJ2-1	-	TRBV14	-
CASSFSGTGEWEQYF	TGTGCCAGCAGCTTCAGCGGGACAGGGGAATGGGAGCAGTACTTC	TRBJ2-7	-	TRBV7-8	TRBD1
CASSFLVGLAQQFF	TGTGCCAGCAGCTTCTTAGTAGGGCTAGCCCAGCAGTTCTTC	TRBJ2-1	once	TRBV7-9	-
CASSPRQGNTEAFF	TGTGCCAGCAGTCCTAGACAGGGGAACACTGAAGCTTTCTTT	TRBJ1-1	-	TRBV27	TRBD1
CASSLGGAGGEGTEAFF	TGTGCCAGCAGTTTGGGCGGGGCAGGGGGCGAGGGCACTGAAGCTTTCTTT	TRBJ1-1	-	TRBV28	TRBD1
CASSPPEGIQYF	TGTGCCAGCTCCCCCCCCGAGGGCATTCAGTACTTC	TRBJ2-4	-	TRBV18	-
CAIRAGNTEAFF	TGTGCCATCAGGGCAGGGAACACTGAAGCTTTCTTT	TRBJ1-1	-	TRBV10-3	-
CASSPPSGRKETQYF	TGTGCCAGCAGTCCCCCTAGCGGGAGGAAGGAGACCCAGTACTTC	TRBJ2-5	-	TRBV7-3	TRBD2
CASSAPQAQYF	TGTGCCAGCAGCGCCCCGCAGGCCCAGTACTTC	TRBJ2-5	-	TRBV6-1	-
CASSRGTGSLSNQPQHF	TGTGCCAGCAGCCGGGGGACAGGATCCCTCAGCAATCAGCCCCAGCATTTT	TRBJ1-5	-	TRBV7-8	TRBD1
CASSSRGGPETQYF	TGTGCCAGCAGCTCCCGGGGAGGGCCGGAGACCCAGTACTTC	TRBJ2-5	few	TRBV11-2	TRBD2
CASSLGQGAGQPQHF	TGTGCCAGCAGTTTAGGACAGGGGGCTGGGCAGCCCCAGCATTTT	TRBJ1-5	-	TRBV28	TRBD1
CASSLLPSGTGLFIDSGNTIYF	TGCGCCAGCAGCCTACTACCATCCGGGACAGGACTCTTTATCGACTCTGGAAACACCATATATTTT	TRBJ1-3	-	TRBV5-1	TRBD1
CASSLAVQETQYF	TGTGCCAGCTCACTAGCGGTCCAAGAGACCCAGTACTTC	TRBJ2-5	-	TRBV18	-
CASRLGGSELFF	TGCGCCAGCAGGCTCGGGGGGAGCGAACTGTTTTTT	TRBJ1-4	-	TRBV5-1	-
CAWNRDNYGGYTF	TGTGCCTGGAACAGGGACAACTATGGAGGCTACACCTTC	TRBJ1-2	-	TRBV30	-
CASSIGQGLSYEQYF	TGTGCCAGTAGTATAGGACAGGGCCTCTCCTACGAGCAGTACTTC	TRBJ2-7	-	TRBV19	TRBD1
CASSSIPGETQYF	TGTGCCAGCAGTAGTATCCCCGGGGAGACCCAGTACTTC	TRBJ2-5	-	TRBV28	-
CASSRQGMDTGELFF	TGTGCCAGTAGTAGACAGGGTATGGACACCGGGGAGCTGTTTTTT	TRBJ2-2	-	TRBV19	TRBD1
CASSPRVRVTDTQYF	TGTGCCAGTAGTCCCCGGGTGCGGGTTACAGATACGCAGTATTTT	TRBJ2-3	-	TRBV19	-
CASSTEQGGAYEQYF	TGTGCCAGCAGTACAGAGCAGGGGGGCGCCTACGAGCAGTACTTC	TRBJ2-7	few	TRBV6-1	-
CATTGLNEQYF	TGTGCCACTACAGGGTTGAACGAGCAGTACTTC	TRBJ2-7	-	TRBV19	-
CAGSRSSNEQFF	TGTGCCGGCTCCCGGAGCAGCAATGAGCAGTTCTTC	TRBJ2-1	-	TRBV6-1	-
CSARAINEQFF	TGCAGTGCTAGGGCCATTAATGAGCAGTTCTTC	TRBJ2-1	-	TRBV20-1	-
CAWSVRSQALHF	TGTGCCTGGAGTGTTCGTAGTCAAGCCCTCCACTTT	TRBJ1-6	-	TRBV30	-
CASRGRDFNEKLFF	TGTGCCAGCAGGGGCAGGGACTTTAATGAAAAACTGTTTTTT	TRBJ1-4	-	TRBV28	-
CASSLDRDYGYTF	TGTGCCAGCAGCTTAGACAGAGACTATGGCTACACCTTC	TRBJ1-2	-	TRBV7-2	-
CASSLEAGLEAFF	TGCGCCAGCAGCTTGGAGGCGGGGCTGGAAGCTTTCTTT	TRBJ1-1	-	TRBV5-1	-
CASSSLGGARTGELFF	TGCGCCAGCAGCTCGCTAGGGGGGGCCAGGACCGGGGAGCTGTTTTTT	TRBJ2-2	-	TRBV5-1	-
CATKRGANQPQHF	TGTGCCACCAAACGGGGGGCTAATCAGCCCCAGCATTTT	TRBJ1-5	-	TRBV6-5	-
CASSLSVGARTGGEKLFF	TGTGCCAGCAGTTTATCGGTTGGGGCAAGGACAGGGGGTGAAAAACTGTTTTTT	TRBJ1-4	-	TRBV28	TRBD1
CASSFTGPQPQHF	TGTGCCAGCAGTTTCACAGGGCCTCAGCCCCAGCATTTT	TRBJ1-5	-	TRBV28	-
CASSSGQGIDGGYTF	TGTGCCAGCAGCTCGGGTCAGGGGATCGACGGAGGCTACACCTTC	TRBJ1-2	-	TRBV7-9	-
CASSRTREQFF	TGTGCCAGCAGTCGCACTCGGGAGCAGTTCTTC	TRBJ2-1	-	TRBV28	-
CASSSPRGIGANEQFF	TGTGCCAGCAGCTCGCCGAGGGGGATTGGGGCAAATGAGCAGTTCTTC	TRBJ2-1	few	TRBV5-4	-
CASSLDRLTEQFF	TGTGCCAGCAGCTTGGACAGGCTGACAGAGCAGTTCTTC	TRBJ2-1	-	TRBV5-8	-
CASSLRTHEQYF	TGTGCCAGCTCACTCAGGACACACGAGCAGTACTTC	TRBJ2-7	-	TRBV18	-
CATLYSNQPQHF	TGTGCCACCTTGTATAGCAATCAGCCCCAGCATTTT	TRBJ1-5	few	TRBV6-1	-
CASVGSHRTDTQYF	TGTGCCAGCGTGGGGAGTCACCGCACAGATACGCAGTATTTT	TRBJ2-3	few	TRBV6-6	-